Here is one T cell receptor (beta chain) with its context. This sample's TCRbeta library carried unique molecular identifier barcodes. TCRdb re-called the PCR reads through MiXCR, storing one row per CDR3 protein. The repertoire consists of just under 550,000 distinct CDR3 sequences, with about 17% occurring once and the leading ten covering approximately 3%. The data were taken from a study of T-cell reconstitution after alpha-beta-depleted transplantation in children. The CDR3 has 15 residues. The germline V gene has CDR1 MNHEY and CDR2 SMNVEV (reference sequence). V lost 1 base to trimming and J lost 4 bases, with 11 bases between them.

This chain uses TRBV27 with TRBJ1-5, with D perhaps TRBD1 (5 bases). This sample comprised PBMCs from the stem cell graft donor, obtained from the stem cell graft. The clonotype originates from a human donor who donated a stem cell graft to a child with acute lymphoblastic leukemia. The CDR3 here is CASSLFGDFNQPQHF. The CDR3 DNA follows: TGTGCCAGCAGTTTATTTGGGGACTTTAATCAGCCCCAGCATTTT.